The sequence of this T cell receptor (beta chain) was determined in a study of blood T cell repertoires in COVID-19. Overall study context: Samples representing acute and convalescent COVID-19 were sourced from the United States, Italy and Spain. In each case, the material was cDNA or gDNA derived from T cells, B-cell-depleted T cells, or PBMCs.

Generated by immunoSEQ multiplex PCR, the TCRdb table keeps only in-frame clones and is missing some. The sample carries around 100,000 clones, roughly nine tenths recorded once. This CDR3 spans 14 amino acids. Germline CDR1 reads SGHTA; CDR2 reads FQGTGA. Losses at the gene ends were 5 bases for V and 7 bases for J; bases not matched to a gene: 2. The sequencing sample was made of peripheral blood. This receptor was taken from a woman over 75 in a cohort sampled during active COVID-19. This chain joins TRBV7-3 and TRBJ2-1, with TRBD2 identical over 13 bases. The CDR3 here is CASSLGLAGNEQFF. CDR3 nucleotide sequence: TGTGCCAGCAGCCTGGGACTAGCGGGGAATGAGCAGTTCTTC. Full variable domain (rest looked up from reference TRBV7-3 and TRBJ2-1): GAGVSQTPSNKVTEKGKYVELRCDPISGHTALYWYRQSLGQGPEFLIYFQGTGAADDSGLPNDRFFAVRPEGSVSTLKIQRTERGDSAVYLCASSLGLAGNEQFFGPGTRLTVL.